A selection of T cell receptor beta chains follows, all from one sample in a study of OX40 agonist ivuxolimab in advanced cancers. Produced via immunoSEQ multiplex PCR; TCRdb's table is partial and in-frame only. The sample has about 54,000 clones; around 93% are singletons. The specimen was CD4+ or CD8+ T cells sorted from blood, collected in a trial of the OX40 agonist ivuxolimab. Receptor source: an adult with an advanced solid tumor such as melanoma, head and neck, liver or kidney cancer. CDR3s include the opening cysteine and the closing phenylalanine or tryptophan.

CDR3,V
CASSQDRGAAEAFF,TRBV4-3
CASSEAGGTDTQYF,TRBV6-4
CASSLSRDRGYEQYF,TRBV11-1
CASSTTGTETGNQPQHF,TRBV7-9
CASSFRVRAYEQYF,TRBV5-6
CASSPLDTPGNEQFF,TRBV19
CASSLASAPQETQYF,TRBV5-4
CASRYLAGGNNEQFF,TRBV28
CASSLLSVNTEAFF,TRBV27
CASSQDIFSEQYF,TRBV14
CASSRALGNTEAFF,TRBV7-9
CSVVLVEGNPAEAFF,TRBV29-1
CASSLGQVKEKLFF,TRBV13
CASSLAGGGNAPYEQYF,TRBV7-9
CASSAGQGSGNTIYF,TRBV19
CASSPPGGVFSYEQYF,TRBV7-9
CASSSFPGQGAYEQYF,TRBV7-6
CASSYSLLDEQFF,TRBV6-5
CASRRTANYQETQYF,TRBV27
CASSYSSFSGANVLTF,TRBV6-5
CASSQDRTVSSYNEQFF,TRBV4-3
CASSSPRGGKFF,TRBV25-1
CASTQAGFSNQPQHF,TRBV19
CASSQLAGVLREQYF,TRBV4-2
CASSLSGSLYEQYF,TRBV27
CASSVESTGGVNTEAFF,TRBV9
CASSLARGRDIQYF,TRBV7-9
CAWSEAKTAVGNTIYF,TRBV30
CASSMGDAGYEQYF,TRBV19
CASSLTVNMNTEAFF,TRBV11-1
CASSYSVASEQFF,TRBV6-5
CAGTGFNYNEQFF,TRBV7-9
CASSPLAGGKGEQYF,TRBV7-2
CASSPPRENYGYTF,TRBV13
CASSEDRGGGTNEKLFF,TRBV5-4
CASSPILGSGISYEQYF,TRBV7-6
CASSQLQGIDEQYF,TRBV14